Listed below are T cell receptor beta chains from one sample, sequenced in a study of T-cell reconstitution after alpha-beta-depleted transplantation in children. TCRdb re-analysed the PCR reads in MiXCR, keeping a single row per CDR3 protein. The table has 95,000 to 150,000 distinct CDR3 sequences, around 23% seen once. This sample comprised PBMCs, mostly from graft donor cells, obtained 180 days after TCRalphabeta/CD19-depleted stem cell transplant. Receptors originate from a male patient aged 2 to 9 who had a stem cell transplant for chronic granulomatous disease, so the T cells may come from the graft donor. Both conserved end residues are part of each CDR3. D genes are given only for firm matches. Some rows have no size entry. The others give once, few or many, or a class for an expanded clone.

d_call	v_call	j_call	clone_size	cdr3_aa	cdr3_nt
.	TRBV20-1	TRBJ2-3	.	CSARDLRGAVGTDTQYF	TGCAGTGCTAGAGATCTCCGGGGGGCGGTCGGCACAGATACGCAGTATTTT
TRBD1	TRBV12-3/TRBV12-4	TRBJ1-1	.	CASSIKGATEAFF	TGTGCCAGCAGCATTAAGGGGGCCACTGAAGCTTTCTTT
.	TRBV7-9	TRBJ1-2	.	CASSLGPMGKNNYGYTF	TGTGCCAGCAGCTTAGGTCCCATGGGGAAGAATAACTATGGCTACACCTTC
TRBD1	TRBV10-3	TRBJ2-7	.	CAISHMTGGQSYEQYF	TGTGCCATCAGCCACATGACAGGGGGCCAGTCCTACGAGCAGTACTTC
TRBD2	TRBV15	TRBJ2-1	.	CATSREGLVNEQFF	TGTGCCACCAGCAGAGAGGGACTAGTAAATGAGCAGTTCTTC
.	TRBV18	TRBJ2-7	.	CASSPTQTHYEQYF	TGTGCCAGCTCACCTACCCAGACCCACTACGAGCAGTACTTC
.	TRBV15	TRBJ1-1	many	CATSSSAVMNTEAFF	TGTGCCACCAGCTCAAGCGCGGTTATGAACACTGAAGCTTTCTTT
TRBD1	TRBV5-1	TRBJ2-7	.	CASSLVGGTGVPYF	TGCGCCAGCAGCTTGGTAGGCGGGACAGGGGTTCCGTACTTC
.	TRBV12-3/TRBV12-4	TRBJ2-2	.	CASSPHSGLLGNRRSGELFF	TGTGCCAGCAGTCCCCATTCTGGGTTGCTGGGGAATCGTCGTTCCGGGGAGCTGTTTTTT
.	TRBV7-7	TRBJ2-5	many	CASSFRLGPGETQYF	TGTGCTAGCTCTTTCAGGTTGGGCCCTGGGGAGACCCAGTACTTC
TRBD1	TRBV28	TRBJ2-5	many	CASSSQGKTQYF	TGTGCCAGCAGTTCACAGGGGAAGACCCAGTACTTC
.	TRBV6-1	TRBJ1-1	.	CASSPTEELNTEAFF	TGTGCCAGCAGCCCTACAGAAGAGCTGAACACTGAAGCTTTCTTT
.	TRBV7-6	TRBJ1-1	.	CASSFGTEAFF	TGTGCCAGCAGCTTCGGCACTGAAGCTTTCTTT
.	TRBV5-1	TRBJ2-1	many	CASSFQGHNEQFF	TGCGCCAGCAGCTTCCAGGGCCACAATGAGCAGTTCTTC
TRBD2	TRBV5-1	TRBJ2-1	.	CASSSIAGGPYNEQFF	TGCGCCAGCAGCTCGATAGCGGGGGGCCCCTACAATGAGCAGTTCTTC
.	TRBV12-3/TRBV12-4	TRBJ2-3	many	CASSQRTVGDTQYF	TGTGCCAGCAGTCAAAGGACAGTGGGAGATACGCAGTATTTT
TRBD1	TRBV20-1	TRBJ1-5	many	CSATTGARQPQHF	TGCAGTGCTACTACAGGGGCCCGGCAGCCCCAGCATTTT
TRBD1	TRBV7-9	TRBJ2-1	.	CASSSLLGGTNEQFF	TGTGCCAGCAGCTCCTTACTAGGGGGCACAAATGAGCAGTTCTTC
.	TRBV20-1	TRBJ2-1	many	CSAKPGPKPQFF	TGCAGTGCTAAACCGGGCCCGAAACCCCAGTTCTTC
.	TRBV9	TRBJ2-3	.	CASSVGLVGTDTQYF	TGTGCCAGCAGCGTAGGTTTAGTGGGCACAGATACGCAGTATTTT
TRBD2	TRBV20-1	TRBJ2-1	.	CSASPIPGLAGGDSYNEQFF	TGCAGTGCTAGTCCTATTCCGGGACTAGCGGGAGGAGACTCCTACAATGAGCAGTTCTTC
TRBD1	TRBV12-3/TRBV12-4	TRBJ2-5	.	CASSLDRVETQYF	TGTGCCAGCAGTCTGGACAGGGTAGAGACCCAGTACTTC
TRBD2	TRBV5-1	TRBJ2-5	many	CASSLTRGGETQYF	TGCGCCAGCAGCTTGACCCGGGGGGGAGAGACCCAGTACTTC
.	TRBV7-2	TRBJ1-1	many	CASSLNGGRGTEAFF	TGTGCCAGCAGCTTAAATGGGGGGAGAGGCACTGAAGCTTTCTTT
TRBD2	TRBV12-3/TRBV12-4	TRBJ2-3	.	CASSPAGLAGADTQYF	TGTGCCAGCAGTCCCGCGGGACTAGCCGGGGCCGATACGCAGTATTTT
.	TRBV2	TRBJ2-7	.	CASVGHEQYF	TGTGCCAGCGTGGGCCACGAGCAGTACTTC
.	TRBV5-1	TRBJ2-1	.	CASSLVGASSYNEQFF	TGCGCCAGCAGCTTGGTGGGGGCGAGCTCCTACAATGAGCAGTTCTTC
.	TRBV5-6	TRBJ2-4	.	CASSLSLGPLYF	TGTGCCAGCAGCTTGTCGCTGGGCCCCTTGTACTTC
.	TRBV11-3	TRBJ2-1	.	CASSHDSHNEQFF	TGTGCCAGCAGCCACGACAGTCACAATGAGCAGTTCTTC
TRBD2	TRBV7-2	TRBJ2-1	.	CASSLASSGGDEQFF	TGTGCCAGCAGCTTAGCGTCTAGCGGAGGGGATGAGCAGTTCTTC
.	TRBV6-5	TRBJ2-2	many	CASSRTLTGELFF	TGTGCCAGCAGCAGGACACTTACCGGGGAGCTGTTTTTT
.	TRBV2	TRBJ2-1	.	CASTERGTYNEQFF	TGTGCCAGCACCGAGAGGGGAACCTACAATGAGCAGTTCTTC
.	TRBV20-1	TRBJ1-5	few	CSARSQLQSSPQHF	TGCAGTGCTAGGAGCCAGCTACAATCAAGCCCCCAGCATTTT
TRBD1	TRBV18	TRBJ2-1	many	CASSGQGSYNEQFF	TGTGCCAGCTCCGGACAGGGGTCCTACAATGAGCAGTTCTTC
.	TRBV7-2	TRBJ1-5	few	CASSLVGVSNQPQHF	TGTGCCAGCAGCTTAGTCGGAGTTAGCAATCAGCCCCAGCATTTT
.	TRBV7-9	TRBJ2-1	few	CASSHRVSSYNEQFF	TGTGCCAGCAGCCACCGGGTGAGTTCGTACAATGAGCAGTTCTTC
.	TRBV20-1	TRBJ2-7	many	CSARPGRAYEQYF	TGCAGTGCTAGACCGGGACGGGCCTACGAGCAGTACTTC
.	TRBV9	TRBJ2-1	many	CASSVVGTHNEQFF	TGTGCCAGCAGCGTAGTCGGCACCCACAATGAGCAGTTCTTC
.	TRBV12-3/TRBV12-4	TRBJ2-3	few	CASSTDGDTDTQYF	TGTGCCAGCAGTACGGACGGAGACACAGATACGCAGTATTTT
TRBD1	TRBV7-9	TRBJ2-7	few	CASSLDRGSYEQYF	TGTGCCAGCAGCTTAGACAGGGGGTCCTACGAGCAGTACTTC
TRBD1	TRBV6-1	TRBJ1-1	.	CASSAPGTGGSMNTEAFF	TGTGCCAGCAGTGCCCCCGGGACAGGGGGCTCCATGAACACTGAAGCTTTCTTT
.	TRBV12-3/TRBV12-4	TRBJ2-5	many	CASRAQGQETQYF	TGTGCCAGCAGAGCACAGGGTCAAGAGACCCAGTACTTC
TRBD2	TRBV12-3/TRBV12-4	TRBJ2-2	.	CASTLITTSGGAYGELFF	TGTGCCAGCACCCTTATCACTACTAGCGGGGGGGCCTACGGGGAGCTGTTTTTT
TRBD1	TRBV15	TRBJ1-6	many	CATSRTGFYNSPLHF	TGTGCCACCAGCAGGACAGGGTTCTATAATTCACCCCTCCACTTT
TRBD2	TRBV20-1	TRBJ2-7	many	CSATLISGTSREQYF	TGCAGTGCTACCCTGATCTCCGGGACTAGTCGCGAGCAGTACTTC
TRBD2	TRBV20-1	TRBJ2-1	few	CSARAEGSGRTFANEQFF	TGCAGTGCTAGAGCCGAGGGTAGCGGGAGGACGTTTGCAAATGAGCAGTTCTTC
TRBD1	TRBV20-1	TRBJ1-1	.	CSARRQGANTEAFF	TGCAGTGCTAGGAGACAGGGGGCGAACACTGAAGCTTTCTTT
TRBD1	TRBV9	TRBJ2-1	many	CASSGSGTGRGEQFF	TGTGCCAGCAGCGGGTCCGGGACAGGGAGGGGTGAGCAGTTCTTC
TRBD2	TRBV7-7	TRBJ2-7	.	CASSRGEFYEQYF	TGTGCCAGCAGCCGGGGGGAATTTTACGAGCAGTACTTC
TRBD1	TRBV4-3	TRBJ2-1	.	CASSRGQVNYNEQFF	TGCGCCAGCAGCCGAGGACAGGTAAACTACAATGAGCAGTTCTTC
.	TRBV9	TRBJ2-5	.	CASSVGWGVETQYF	TGTGCCAGCAGCGTAGGTTGGGGGGTAGAGACCCAGTACTTC
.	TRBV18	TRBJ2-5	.	CASSQRLTETQYF	TGTGCCAGCTCACAAAGACTAACAGAGACCCAGTACTTC
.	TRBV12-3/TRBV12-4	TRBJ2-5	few	CASSPRLETQYF	TGTGCCAGCAGTCCCAGGTTGGAGACCCAGTACTTC
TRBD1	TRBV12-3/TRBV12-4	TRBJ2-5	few	CASSTTGGGGETQYF	TGTGCCAGCAGCACCACAGGGGGCGGGGGAGAGACCCAGTACTTC
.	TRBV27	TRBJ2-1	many	CASIKTTGLRNEQFF	TGTGCCAGCATAAAAACCACGGGACTCCGGAATGAGCAGTTCTTC
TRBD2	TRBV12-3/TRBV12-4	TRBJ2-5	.	CASSLWLAGLKTQYF	TGTGCCAGCAGTTTGTGGCTAGCGGGCTTGAAGACCCAGTACTTC
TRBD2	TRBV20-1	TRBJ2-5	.	CSAGALAGGLPETQYF	TGCAGTGCCGGGGCTCTAGCGGGAGGATTGCCAGAGACCCAGTACTTC
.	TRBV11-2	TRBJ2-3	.	CASSQRGPSDTQYF	TGTGCCAGCAGCCAGAGGGGACCCTCGGATACGCAGTATTTT
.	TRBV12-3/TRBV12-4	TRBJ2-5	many	CATSRTQETQYF	TGTGCCACCAGCAGGACCCAAGAGACCCAGTACTTC
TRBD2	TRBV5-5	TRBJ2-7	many	CASSLVGGRPSYEQYF	TGTGCCAGCAGCTTGGTAGGCGGGAGGCCCTCCTACGAGCAGTACTTC